The next 2 T cell receptor beta chains were all read from a single sample in a study of shared clonotypes between healthy human individuals. Assay used: immunoSEQ multiplex PCR; TCRdb lists only in-frame clones, some missing. The sample lists some 2,400,000 clones, approximately 94% occurring once. Sequencing was carried out using naive CD4+ T cells sorted from blood. Subset meaning: CD45RA+ positively selected. These receptors were collected from a man aged 18 to 30 in good health.

V and J are TRBV6-4 and TRBJ2-2, with 7 nucleotides matching TRBD1. This CDR3 spans 15 amino acids. Losses at the gene ends were 6 bases for V and 5 bases for J; bases not matched to a gene: 9. Germline V CDR1 and CDR2: MRHNA, SNTAGT. This CDR3 is CASSPGTAVTGELFF. The CDR3 DNA reads TGTGCCAGCAGCCCCGGGACAGCCGTTACCGGGGAGCTGTTTTTT.

This clone was detected once. The genes are TRBV7-3 and TRBJ2-7, with unresolved D. Trimming removed 1 base from V and 5 bases from J, with 12 bases in between. The CDR3 has 14 residues. Looked up from germline, CDR1 is SGHTA and CDR2 is FQGTGA. The CDR3 is CASSLSQTPNEQYF. CDR3 coding DNA: TGTGCCAGCAGCTTAAGTCAAACCCCCAACGAGCAGTACTTC.